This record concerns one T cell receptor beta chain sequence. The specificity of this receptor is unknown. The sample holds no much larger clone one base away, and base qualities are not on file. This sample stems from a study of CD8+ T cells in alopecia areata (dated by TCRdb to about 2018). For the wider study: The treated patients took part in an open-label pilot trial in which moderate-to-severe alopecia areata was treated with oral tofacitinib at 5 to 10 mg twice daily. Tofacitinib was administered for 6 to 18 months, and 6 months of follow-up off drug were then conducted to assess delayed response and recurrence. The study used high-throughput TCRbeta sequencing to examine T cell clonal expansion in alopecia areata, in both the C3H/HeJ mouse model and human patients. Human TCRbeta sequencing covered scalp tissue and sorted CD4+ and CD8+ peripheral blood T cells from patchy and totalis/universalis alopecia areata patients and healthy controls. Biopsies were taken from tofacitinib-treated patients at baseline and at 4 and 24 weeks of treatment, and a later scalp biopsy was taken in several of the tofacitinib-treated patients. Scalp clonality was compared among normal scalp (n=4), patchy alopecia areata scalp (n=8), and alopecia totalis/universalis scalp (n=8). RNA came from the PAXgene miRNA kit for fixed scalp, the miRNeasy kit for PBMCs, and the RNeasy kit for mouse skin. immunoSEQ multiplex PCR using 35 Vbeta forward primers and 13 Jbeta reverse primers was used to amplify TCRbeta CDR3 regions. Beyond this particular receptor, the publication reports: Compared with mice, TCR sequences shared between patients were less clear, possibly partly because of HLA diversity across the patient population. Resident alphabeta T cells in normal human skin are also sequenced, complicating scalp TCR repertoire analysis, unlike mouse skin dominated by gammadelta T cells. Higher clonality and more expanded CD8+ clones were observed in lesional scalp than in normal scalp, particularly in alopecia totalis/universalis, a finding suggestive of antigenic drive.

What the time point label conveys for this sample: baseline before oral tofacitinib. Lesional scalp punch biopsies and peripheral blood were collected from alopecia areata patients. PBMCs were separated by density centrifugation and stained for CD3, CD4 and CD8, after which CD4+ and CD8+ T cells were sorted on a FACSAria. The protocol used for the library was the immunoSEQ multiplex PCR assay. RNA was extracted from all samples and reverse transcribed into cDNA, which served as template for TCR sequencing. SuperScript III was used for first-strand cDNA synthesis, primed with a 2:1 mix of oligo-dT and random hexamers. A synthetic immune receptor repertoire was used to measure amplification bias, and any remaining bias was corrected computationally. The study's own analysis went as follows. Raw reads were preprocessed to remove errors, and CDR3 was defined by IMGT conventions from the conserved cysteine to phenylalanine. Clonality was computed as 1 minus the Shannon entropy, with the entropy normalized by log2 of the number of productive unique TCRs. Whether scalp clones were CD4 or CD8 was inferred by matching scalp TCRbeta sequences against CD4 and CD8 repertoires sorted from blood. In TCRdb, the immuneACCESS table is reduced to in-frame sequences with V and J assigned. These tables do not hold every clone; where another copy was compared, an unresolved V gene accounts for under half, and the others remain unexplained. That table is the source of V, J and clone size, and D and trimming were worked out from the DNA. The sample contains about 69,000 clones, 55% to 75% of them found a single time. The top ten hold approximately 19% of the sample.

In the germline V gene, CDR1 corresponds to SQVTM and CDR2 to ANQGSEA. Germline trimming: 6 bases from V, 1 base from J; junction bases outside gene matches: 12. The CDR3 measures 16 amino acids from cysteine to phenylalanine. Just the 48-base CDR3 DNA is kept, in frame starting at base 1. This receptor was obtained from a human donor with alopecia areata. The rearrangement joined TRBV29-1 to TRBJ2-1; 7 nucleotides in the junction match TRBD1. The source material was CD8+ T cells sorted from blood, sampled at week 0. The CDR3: CSVLESTGVSYNEQFF. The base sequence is TGCAGCGTGCTTGAGTCCACAGGGGTATCCTACAATGAGCAGTTCTTC.